This T cell receptor beta chain was sequenced in a study of blood T cell repertoires in COVID-19. Study details: COVID-19 samples from acute and convalescent phases originated in the United States, Italy and Spain. T cells, B-cell-depleted T cells, or PBMCs supplied cDNA or gDNA.

CDR1 MNHNY and CDR2 SVGAGI come from the germline V gene (reference sequence). The CDR3 has 16 amino acids. V trimming: 7 bases; J trimming: 3 bases; junction bases outside the gene matches: 14. As processed by the authors: Amplification of reference gene primers was used by the study to estimate nucleated cell counts. Profiling relied on immunoSEQ multiplex PCR, and the TCRdb table lists in-frame clones only, not all of them. The V and J calls and clone size come from that table; D and trimming were worked out from the DNA. The sample holds 100,000 to 110,000 clones, roughly 87% seen once. The chain links TRBV6-6 to TRBJ2-5; the match to TRBD1 covers 7 bases. The TCR originated in a young man in a cohort sampled during active COVID-19. Sequenced material: peripheral blood. CDR3 loop: CASTQQGSQFEETQYF. Here the CDR3 DNA reads TGTGCCAGCACCCAACAGGGGTCGCAGTTTGAAGAGACCCAGTACTTC.